Reported below is one T cell receptor beta chain. Its antigen remains unidentified. Trimming pared 3 bases from V and 6 bases from J, leaving 9 bases between. CDR3 size: 12 residues. Germline V gene lookup returns CDR1 KGHSH and CDR2 LQKENI. This entry is derived from a study of shared clonotypes between healthy human individuals. Study summary: Used for every donor were three CD4 naive, three CD4 memory, two CD8 naive and one CD8 memory plate.

Study results and caveats: What rarefaction showed was incomplete sorted-subset sequencing despite large depth.

Some clones are missing from TCRdb's copy, which holds only in-frame ones; the method was immunoSEQ multiplex PCR. The data contain some 680,000 clones, 55% to 85% of them seen just once; the ten biggest clones take up 1.5% to 2%. The V and J genes are TRBV18 and TRBJ2-7; maybe TRBD1 (5 bases). Material for sequencing was memory CD4+ T cells sorted from blood. The subset denotes: CD45RA-negative fraction. This clonotype was obtained from a woman aged 30 to 39 in good health. The CDR3 DNA follows: TGTGCCAGCTCACCTCAGGGTGGCGAGCAGTACTTC. As protein: CASSPQGGEQYF.